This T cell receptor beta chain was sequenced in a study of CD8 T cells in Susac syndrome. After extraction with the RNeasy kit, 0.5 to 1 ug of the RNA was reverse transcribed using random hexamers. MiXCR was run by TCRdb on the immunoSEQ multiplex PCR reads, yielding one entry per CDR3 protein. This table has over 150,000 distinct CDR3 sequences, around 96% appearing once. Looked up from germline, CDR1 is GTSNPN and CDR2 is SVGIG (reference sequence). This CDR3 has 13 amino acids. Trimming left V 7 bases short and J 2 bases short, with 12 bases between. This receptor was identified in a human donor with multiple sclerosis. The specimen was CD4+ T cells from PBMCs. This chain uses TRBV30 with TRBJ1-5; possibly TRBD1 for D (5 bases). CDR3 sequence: CALDSQGNQPQHF. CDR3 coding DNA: TGTGCCTTGGACTCACAGGGCAATCAGCCCCAGCATTTT.